This T cell receptor beta chain was profiled in a study of blood T cell repertoires in COVID-19. For the study at large: Specimens from acute and convalescent COVID-19 originated in the United States, Italy and Spain. From T cells, B-cell-depleted T cells, or PBMCs came the material, which was cDNA or gDNA.

Study processing details: Estimation of nucleated cell counts was performed using reference gene primer amplification. Assay used: immunoSEQ multiplex PCR; TCRdb lists only in-frame clones, some missing. V and J calls and clone size are as listed in that table; D and trimming were resolved from the DNA. The sample comprises around 250,000 clones, 89% of which are singletons, and 0.94% rests with the top ten. The source of this sequence is a woman in her thirties or forties who had recovered from COVID-19. The material sequenced was peripheral blood.

In DNA, the CDR3 is TGTGCCAGCAGCCCCTCGACGGAAGGCGGGTACGAGCAGTACTTC. Its protein product is CASSPSTEGGYEQYF. The rearrangement uses TRBV13 and TRBJ2-7, with D maybe TRBD2 (5 bases). The CDR3 runs to 15 residues. The germline gives CDR1 PRHDT, CDR2 FYEKMQ (reference sequence). Between the trimmed V and J ends, which lost 5 bases and 4 bases, there was a span of 18 bases.